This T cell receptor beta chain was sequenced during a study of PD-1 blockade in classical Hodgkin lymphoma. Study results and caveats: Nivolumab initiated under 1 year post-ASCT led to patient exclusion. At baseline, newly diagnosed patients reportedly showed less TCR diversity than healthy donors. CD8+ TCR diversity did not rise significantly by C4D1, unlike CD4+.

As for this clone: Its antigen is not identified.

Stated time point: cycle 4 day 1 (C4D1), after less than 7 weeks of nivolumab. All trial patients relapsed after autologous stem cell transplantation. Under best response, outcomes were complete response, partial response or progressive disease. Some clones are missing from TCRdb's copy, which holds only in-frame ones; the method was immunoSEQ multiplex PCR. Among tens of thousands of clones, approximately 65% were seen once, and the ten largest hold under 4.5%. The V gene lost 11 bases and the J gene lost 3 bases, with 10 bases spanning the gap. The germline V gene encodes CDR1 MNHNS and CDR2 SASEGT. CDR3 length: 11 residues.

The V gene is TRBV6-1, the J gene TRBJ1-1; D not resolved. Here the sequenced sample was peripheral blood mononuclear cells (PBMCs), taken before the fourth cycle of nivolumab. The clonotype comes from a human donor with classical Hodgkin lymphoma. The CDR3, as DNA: TGTGCCTTGGCGGAAGACACTGAAGCTTTCTTT. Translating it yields CALAEDTEAFF.